These 30 T cell receptor beta chains originate from one sample sequenced in a study of T cell responses to AZD1222 COVID-19 vaccine. Clones were sequenced by immunoSEQ multiplex PCR, and TCRdb holds only the in-frame ones, with some missing. The sample consists of roughly 79,000 clones, roughly 80% of them appearing once. The material sequenced was peripheral blood, taken on day 0 of AZD1222 vaccination. These receptors originate from an adult in good health.

This clone was observed once. J is TRBJ1-4 and V is TRBV7-9, with TRBD1 identical over 9 bases. Germline V CDR1 and CDR2: SEHNR, FQNEAQ (reference sequence). The length of the CDR3 is 17 residues. Trimming removed 2 bases from V and 6 bases from J; junction bases left unmatched: 10. The CDR3 protein is CASSLKGQGWFDEKLFF. DNA of the CDR3: TGTGCCAGCAGCTTAAAGGGACAGGGATGGTTCGATGAAAAACTGTTTTTT.

This clone showed up just a few times. The V and J genes are TRBV7-8 and TRBJ2-7; D ambiguous. Trimming took 5 bases from V and 3 from J, leaving 8 bases between them. The germline V gene encodes CDR1 SGHVS and CDR2 FQNEAQ. The CDR3 loop spans 12 amino acids. CDR3 nucleotide sequence: TGTGCCAGCAGCCCCCTCGGCTACGAGCAGTACTTC. This encodes CASSPLGYEQYF. The complete variable domain, with remaining parts taken from reference TRBV7-8 and TRBJ2-7, reads GAGVSQSPRYKVAKRGQDVALRCDPISGHVSLFWYQQALGQGPEFLTYFQNEAQLDKSGLPSDRFFAERPEGSVSTLKIQRTQQEDSAVYLCASSPLGYEQYFGPGTRLTVT.

V gene TRBV29-1 combines with J gene TRBJ2-7; the D gene is possibly TRBD1 (6 bases). V dropped 2 bases and J dropped 5 bases, with 13 bases sitting between them. Germline V gene data show CDR1 as SQVTM and CDR2 as ANQGSEA. CDR3 length: 13 amino acids. CDR3 residues: CSVEQGIVDEQYF. The CDR3 DNA reads TGCAGCGTTGAACAGGGGATCGTGGACGAGCAGTACTTC.

J is TRBJ2-5 and V is TRBV5-1; 8 bases map to TRBD1. The germline gives CDR1 SGHRS, CDR2 YFSETQ. J lost 5 bases, V lost 0 bases, and 9 bases had no gene match. This CDR3 comprises 16 residues. DNA for the CDR3: TGCGCCAGCAGCTTGGAAGGACAGGGTATTGGTGAGACCCAGTACTTC. Its protein product is CASSLEGQGIGETQYF.

V and J are TRBV7-2 and TRBJ1-2; D unresolved. The CDR3 is 13 residues long. Germline V lookup: CDR1 SGHTA, CDR2 FQGNSA. Trimming removed 4 bases at V and 2 bases at J, with 8 bases between. CDR3 DNA: TGTGCCAGCAGCTACGACACAAACTATGGCTACACCTTC. As protein: CASSYDTNYGYTF.

The chain has TRBV24-1 and TRBJ1-1, with 7 positions matching TRBD1. This CDR3 contains 16 residues. After removal of 4 bases from V and 0 bases from J, the junction contained 7 bases not matched to a gene. Germline-derived CDR1 and CDR2 are KGHDR and SFDVKD. CDR3 loop: CATSDSRQGLNTEAFF. The CDR3 DNA sequence: TGTGCCACCAGTGACAGCAGACAGGGTTTGAACACTGAAGCTTTCTTT.

The genes are TRBV20-1 and TRBJ2-7; D tentatively reads TRBD1 or TRBD2 (6 bases each). This CDR3 contains 14 residues. Looked up from germline, CDR1 is DFQATT and CDR2 is SNEGSKA (reference sequence). The ends were cut back, 3 bases at V and 0 bases at J, with 12 bases in the middle. The CDR3 loop reads CSASSGGFSYEQYF. The CDR3 bases are TGCAGTGCTAGTTCCGGGGGCTTCTCCTACGAGCAGTACTTC.

This chain uses TRBV5-4 with TRBJ1-1, with D perhaps TRBD1 (5 bases). Germline CDR1 SGHNT, CDR2 YYREEE (reference sequence). CDR3 length: 15 amino acids. Trimming took off 0 bases at V and 1 base at J, with 10 bases between the two ends. In nucleotides, the CDR3 is TGTGCCAGCAGCTTGGTTTCGGGACCGAACACTGAAGCTTTCTTT. Its protein is CASSLVSGPNTEAFF. The full variable domain, rest sourced from reference TRBV5-4 and TRBJ1-1, is ETGVTQSPTHLIKTRGQQVTLRCSSQSGHNTVSWYQQALGQGPQFIFQYYREEENGRGNFPPRFSGLQFPNYSSELNVNALELDDSALYLCASSLVSGPNTEAFFGQGTRLTVV.

This chain uses TRBV19 with TRBJ1-5; D is unresolved. This CDR3 region has 12 residues. Per the germline V gene, CDR1 is LNHDA and CDR2 is SQIVND (reference sequence). Trimming removed 5 bases from V and 7 bases from J, with 9 bases in between. CDR3 in amino acids: CASSGAGQPQHF. CDR3 coding DNA: TGTGCCAGTAGTGGAGCGGGACAGCCCCAGCATTTT.

The rearrangement links TRBV6-5 to TRBJ2-7, with TRBD1 identical over 10 bases. The germline V gene encodes CDR1 MNHEY and CDR2 SVGAGI. V was pared by 6 bases and J by 1 base, with 6 bases of the junction left unmatched. The CDR3 covers 15 residues. CDR3 in amino acids: CASRGTGARSYEQYF. CDR3 in DNA: TGTGCCAGCAGGGGGACAGGGGCTCGATCCTACGAGCAGTACTTC.

Ten or more counts support this clone. The chain links TRBV7-2 to TRBJ1-2, with D unclear. Trimming cost V 5 bases and J 4 bases, with 14 bases left between them. This CDR3 has 14 amino acids. Per germline, CDR1 SGHTA and CDR2 FQGNSA. The CDR3 region has the DNA TGTGCCAGCAGCACCTACGGGCGGTTCTATGGCTACACCTTC. Translating gives CASSTYGRFYGYTF.

This CDR3 reads CASSLDSSRSYEQYF. The CDR3 nucleotides are TGCGCCAGCAGCTTGGACAGCTCTCGCTCCTACGAGCAGTACTTC. The J gene is TRBJ2-7, the V gene TRBV5-1; D is unclear. The germline V gene encodes CDR1 SGHRS and CDR2 YFSETQ. The germline V and J ends were trimmed by 0 bases and 0 bases, with 10 bases remaining between them. This CDR3 contains 15 residues.

The chain uses TRBV10-3 and TRBJ2-6; a weak D match, TRBD1 (7 bases). The germline CDR1 and CDR2 sequences are ENHRY and SYGVKD. This CDR3 comprises 16 residues. V was shortened by 2 bases and J by 4 bases, with 12 bases between the two germline ends. CDR3 bases: TGTGCCATCAGTGAGCAGGGGGGAGGAGGGGCCAACGTCCTGACTTTC. Translation gives CAISEQGGGGANVLTF.

A few counts support this clone. V and J are TRBV19 and TRBJ2-7; a weak D match, TRBD1 (6 bases). The CDR3 length is 14 residues. Deletions cut 5 bases from V and 4 bases from J, with 15 bases between. Germline V gene lookup returns CDR1 LNHDA and CDR2 SQIVND (reference sequence). The CDR3 DNA reads TGTGCCAGTAGTTATTTTTGGGGGCCGTACGAGCAGTACTTC. It yields the protein CASSYFWGPYEQYF.

The chain joins TRBV3-1 (or the pseudogene TRBV3-2) to TRBJ1-1; D not resolved. The V gene's germline CDR1 is LGHDT and CDR2 YNNKEL (reference sequence). This CDR3 is built from 13 residues. V dropped 4 bases and J dropped 1 base, with 7 bases sitting between them. The CDR3 loop reads CASSRLENTEAFF. DNA of the CDR3: TGTGCCAGCAGCCGTCTCGAGAACACTGAAGCTTTCTTT.

The chain couples TRBV10-3 to TRBJ1-5; D remains ambiguous. Germline V gives CDR1 ENHRY, CDR2 SYGVKD. The CDR3 loop spans 15 amino acids. V was clipped by 2 bases and J by 0 bases, with 8 bases between them. As DNA, the CDR3 is TGTGCCATCAGTGAGAGGAGGTATAGCAATCAGCCCCAGCATTTT. Residues: CAISERRYSNQPQHF.

This clone showed up just a few times. The CDR3 loop reads CASSYRQGYEQYF. The CDR3 DNA is TGTGCCAGCAGTTATAGGCAGGGCTACGAGCAGTACTTC. The rearrangement uses TRBV6-5 and TRBJ2-7; weak D call: TRBD1 (5 bases). The length of the CDR3 is 13 residues. The germline V gene encodes CDR1 MNHEY and CDR2 SVGAGI. Trimming removed 3 bases at V and 3 bases at J, with 9 bases between.

The chain couples TRBV7-2 to TRBJ1-1; D perhaps matches TRBD1 (6 bases). Germline CDR1 is SGHTA and CDR2 is FQGNSA. The germline V and J ends were trimmed by 5 bases and 1 base, with 17 bases remaining between them. This CDR3 is built from 16 residues. The CDR3 region has the DNA TGTGCCAGCAGCACCTCTGTTGGACAGCCGAACACTGAAGCTTTCTTT. Amino acid sequence: CASSTSVGQPNTEAFF.

V gene TRBV7-9 combines with J gene TRBJ2-2, with TRBD1 matching over 9 bases. From germline, CDR1 is SEHNR and CDR2 FQNEAQ (reference sequence). CDR3 length equals 15 residues. After removal of 5 bases from V and 4 bases from J, the junction contained 5 bases not matched to a gene. CDR3 sequence reads: CASSQPGQGTGELFF. The CDR3 DNA follows: TGTGCCAGCAGCCAGCCGGGACAGGGCACCGGGGAGCTGTTTTTT.

The chain couples TRBV10-1 to TRBJ1-1; 10 positions agree with TRBD1. The CDR3 spans 14 residues. In germline, CDR1 is WNHNN, CDR2 SYGVQD (reference sequence). The trim removed 3 bases at V and 9 bases at J, leaving 7 bases unmatched. CDR3 protein: CASSDPGQGKQAFF. As DNA, the CDR3 is TGCGCCAGCAGTGACCCGGGACAGGGGAAACAAGCTTTCTTT.

The rearrangement links TRBV9 to TRBJ2-2; D is unclear. This CDR3 contains 15 residues. Per the germline V gene, CDR1 is SGDLS and CDR2 is YYNGEE. V gave up 1 base and J gave up 0 bases, with 7 bases separating them. CDR3 sequence: CASSVRRSNTGELFF. CDR3 DNA sequence: TGTGCCAGCAGCGTACGGCGCTCGAACACCGGGGAGCTGTTTTTT.

The chain employs TRBV6-5 and TRBJ1-6; D gene ambiguous. Germline V gene lookup returns CDR1 MNHEY and CDR2 SVGAGI. V was pared by 0 bases and J by 9 bases, with 12 bases between. This CDR3 is 15 amino acids long. The CDR3 region is CASSYSGRGSSPLHF. CDR3 DNA: TGTGCCAGCAGTTACTCTGGCCGCGGTTCTTCACCCCTCCACTTT.

This clone has more than one count but fewer than ten. The CDR3 is CASSYSQGGEQYF. The CDR3, as DNA: TGTGCCAGCAGTTACAGTCAGGGCGGGGAGCAGTACTTC. The chain links TRBV6-5 to TRBJ2-7; D possibly uses TRBD1 or TRBD2 (5 bases each). Germline-derived CDR1 and CDR2 are MNHEY and SVGAGI. The V gene lost 2 bases and the J gene lost 7 bases, with 12 bases spanning the gap. The CDR3 covers 13 residues.

The chain links TRBV7-9 to TRBJ1-6; no clear D. Germline V gene lookup returns CDR1 SEHNR and CDR2 FQNEAQ (reference sequence). Between the trimmed V and J ends, which lost 4 bases and 13 bases, there was a span of 11 bases. This CDR3 has 12 residues. The CDR3 spells CASSSYDEPLHF. The CDR3 region has the DNA TGTGCCAGCAGCTCCTACGACGAGCCCCTCCACTTT.

The chain uses TRBV6-5 and TRBJ1-1; 9 bases align to TRBD1. The germline V gene has CDR1 MNHEY and CDR2 SVGAGI. V lost 5 bases, J lost 6 bases, and 10 bases stayed unmatched. The length of the CDR3 is 15 residues. DNA for the CDR3: TGTGCCAGCAGTCCACTAGGACAGGGGAGCCCTGAAGCTTTCTTT. Protein product: CASSPLGQGSPEAFF.

The chain carries TRBV6-1 and TRBJ1-6; D gene unclear. CDR3 length equals 12 residues. Deletions cut 1 base from V and 10 bases from J, with 5 bases between. In germline, CDR1 is MNHNS, CDR2 SASEGT. CDR3 region: CASSEERSPLHF. As DNA, the CDR3 is TGTGCCAGCAGTGAAGAGCGCTCACCCCTCCACTTT.

Points on this clone: Relative to the germline gene, one junction end is altered; a read error may explain this. The chain's CDR3 is CVSSPPGTGGSDTQYF. The CDR3 DNA sequence: TGTGTCAGCTCACCCCCCGGGACAGGGGGCTCAGATACGCAGTATTTT. The chain is built from TRBV18 and TRBJ2-3; 12 bases map to TRBD1. The V gene's germline CDR1 is KGHSH and CDR2 LQKENI. CDR3 length equals 16 residues.

At least ten counts were recorded for this clone. This chain connects TRBV18 to TRBJ2-7; TRBD2 agrees at 10 bases. With V trimmed by 1 base and J by 5 bases, 5 bases remained unmatched. Germline assignment: CDR1 KGHSH and CDR2 LQKENI. This CDR3 contains 15 residues. The CDR3 is CASSPQASGSDEQYF. In nucleotides, the CDR3 is TGTGCCAGCTCACCACAGGCTAGCGGGAGTGACGAGCAGTACTTC. The variable domain in full, completed from reference TRBV18 and TRBJ2-7, reads NAGVMQNPRHLVRRRGQEARLRCSPMKGHSHVYWYRQLPEEGLKFMVYLQKENIIDESGMPKERFSAEFPKEGPSILRIQQVVRGDSAAYFCASSPQASGSDEQYFGPGTRLTVT.

The J gene is TRBJ2-2, the V gene TRBV19, with D unclear. The CDR3 loop spans 14 amino acids. Germline V gene data show CDR1 as LNHDA and CDR2 as SQIVND (reference sequence). With 6 bases removed from V and 1 base from J, the gap between germline ends came to 9 bases. CDR3 sequence (DNA): TGTGCCAGTAGGTCCAAGCGGAACACCGGGGAGCTGTTTTTT. It translates to CASRSKRNTGELFF.

This clone was observed a handful of times. The chain is built from TRBV2 and TRBJ1-1; D remains ambiguous. In germline, CDR1 is SNHLY, CDR2 FYNNEI. Trimming removed 2 bases from V and 7 bases from J, with 8 bases in between. The CDR3 is 12 amino acids. This CDR3 reads CASSEMVREAFF. As DNA, the CDR3 is TGTGCCAGCAGTGAAATGGTCCGTGAAGCTTTCTTT. Supplemented by reference TRBV2 and TRBJ1-1, the full variable domain reads EPEVTQTPSHQVTQMGQEVILRCVPISNHLYFYWYRQILGQKVEFLVSFYNNEISEKSEIFDDQFSVERPDGSNFTLKIRSTKLEDSAMYFCASSEMVREAFFGQGTRLTVV.